This T cell receptor beta chain was documented in a study of T cells in Graves' hyperthyroidism and ophthalmopathy. RNA transcripts gave rise to amplified TCR beta CDR3 regions. In the first-round RT-PCR of the TCR CDR3, the HTBI primer set was used. MiXCR, applied by TCRdb to the multiplex PCR reads, yields one record per CDR3 protein. The top ten clones hold around 27% of a sample with approximately 400,000 distinct CDR3 sequences, over 12% of them seen once. This clonotype was seen many times. The CDR3 covers 15 residues. Trimming shortened V by 3 bases and J by 0 bases, and 9 bases separated the two germline ends.

The sample comprised blood. The clonotype was recovered from a man in his fifties or sixties with Graves' ophthalmopathy. V and J are TRBV12-3 or TRBV12-4 and TRBJ1-3; D uncertain. The CDR3 DNA follows: TGTGCCAGCAGTTTCTCAGGCCCCTCTGGAAACACCATATATTTT. Its protein is CASSFSGPSGNTIYF.